The entry that follows covers one TCR beta chain sequence. What it binds is unknown. J lost 13 bases, V lost 3 bases, and 6 bases had no gene match. The CDR3 has 13 amino acids. A single record per CDR3 protein comes from TCRdb applying MiXCR to the 5' RACE reads. The sample records under 650,000 distinct CDR3 sequences, 15% to 20% being singletons. This specimen comes from a study of T-cell memory formation after mild COVID-19. Study information: Each donor largely had its own TCR clusters.

Study-level findings and limits: Those CD4+ clones that contracted were mainly in CM and EM (CD8+ ones in EMRA).

The sequence was collected from an adult woman who had mild COVID-19 (a few samples of this study predate the infection). Cell type and time point are not known. Sequencing input: PBMCs or a T cell subset sorted from them (not recorded which). The rearrangement joins TRBV12-3 or TRBV12-4 to TRBJ2-1; 10 nucleotides match TRBD1. As DNA, the CDR3 is TGTGCCAGCAGTTTCGGGACAGGGGCCGTCCAGTTCTTC. It translates to CASSFGTGAVQFF.